The rows below give T cell receptor beta chains drawn from one sample of a study of T cell clones after liver transplantation. The data were produced by immunoSEQ multiplex PCR, yet TCRdb's version contains in-frame clones alone and is incomplete. The sample has tens of thousands of clones; over 55% are singletons. This material consisted of CD4+ T cells from blood, taken before liver transplant. These receptors all stem from a human donor who received a liver transplant. The CDR3 runs from the conserved cysteine through the conserved F or W. The order of the fields is D gene, V gene, clone size, J gene, CDR3 DNA, CDR3 protein. A D gene is named only where the DNA matches it firmly. The size entry is marked missing in some rows and otherwise reads once, few, many or a size class.

D gene: TRBD1
V gene: TRBV10-1
clone size: -
J gene: TRBJ2-5
CDR3 DNA: TGCGCCAGCAGTGCTCGGGACAGGGGGGGACAAGAGACCCAGTACTTC
CDR3 protein: CASSARDRGGQETQYF

D gene: -
V gene: TRBV21-1
clone size: -
J gene: TRBJ1-6
CDR3 DNA: TGTGCCAGCGCTTTTAGCTCCTATAATTCACCCCTCCACTTT
CDR3 protein: CASAFSSYNSPLHF

D gene: -
V gene: TRBV7-2
clone size: -
J gene: TRBJ1-4
CDR3 DNA: TGTGCCAGCAGCCCCACAACTAATGAAAAACTGTTTTTT
CDR3 protein: CASSPTTNEKLFF

D gene: TRBD1
V gene: TRBV9
clone size: -
J gene: TRBJ1-6
CDR3 DNA: TGTGCCAGCAGCCGTGGACAGGGTAATTCACCCCTCCACTTT
CDR3 protein: CASSRGQGNSPLHF

D gene: TRBD1
V gene: TRBV28
clone size: -
J gene: TRBJ1-5
CDR3 DNA: TGTGCCAGCAGTCCCTCGGGACAGCTTCTTCAGCCCCAGCATTTT
CDR3 protein: CASSPSGQLLQPQHF

D gene: TRBD2
V gene: TRBV19
clone size: many
J gene: TRBJ2-3
CDR3 DNA: TGTGCCAGTCGTCAGCGGGGTTGGGATACGCAGTATTTT
CDR3 protein: CASRQRGWDTQYF

D gene: -
V gene: TRBV30
clone size: few
J gene: TRBJ1-2
CDR3 DNA: TGTGCCTGGACCAACAGGGATGGTGGCTACACCTTC
CDR3 protein: CAWTNRDGGYTF

D gene: -
V gene: TRBV4-1
clone size: -
J gene: TRBJ2-1
CDR3 DNA: TGCGCCAGCAGCCAAGAGGCAGGGTTCAGAAACAATGAGCAGTTCTTC
CDR3 protein: CASSQEAGFRNNEQFF

D gene: TRBD1
V gene: TRBV6-5
clone size: -
J gene: TRBJ1-1
CDR3 DNA: TGTGCCAGCAGTACCGGGACAGCTGGAGCTTTCTTT
CDR3 protein: CASSTGTAGAFF

D gene: -
V gene: TRBV21-1
clone size: -
J gene: TRBJ1-2
CDR3 DNA: TGTGCCAGCAGCAAAGCCGGACAGGGGGAAGAAAACTATGGCTACACCTTC
CDR3 protein: CASSKAGQGEENYGYTF

D gene: -
V gene: TRBV30
clone size: -
J gene: TRBJ2-3
CDR3 DNA: TGTGCCTGGAGTGTGTCAGCGACAGATACGCAGTATTTT
CDR3 protein: CAWSVSATDTQYF